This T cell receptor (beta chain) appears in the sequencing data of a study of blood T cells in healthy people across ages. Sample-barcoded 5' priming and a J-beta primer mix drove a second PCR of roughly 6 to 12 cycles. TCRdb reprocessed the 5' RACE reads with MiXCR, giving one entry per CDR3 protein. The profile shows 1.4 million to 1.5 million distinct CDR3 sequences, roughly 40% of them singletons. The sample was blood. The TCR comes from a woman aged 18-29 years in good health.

The CDR3 region has the DNA TGCGCCAGCAGCCTCAGACAGGGGGGCCCTGAGCAGTACTTC. It yields the protein CASSLRQGGPEQYF. The chain links TRBV5-1 to TRBJ2-7; 9 nucleotides line up with TRBD1. V lost 4 bases and J lost 7; bases outside the gene matches: 9. The CDR3 is 14 amino acids. Germline CDR1 reads SGHRS; CDR2 reads YFSETQ. Full variable domain (remainder filled in from reference TRBV5-1 and TRBJ2-7): KAGVTQTPRYLIKTRGQQVTLSCSPISGHRSVSWYQQTPGQGLQFLFEYFSETQRNKGNFPGRFSGRQFSNSRSEMNVSTLELGDSALYLCASSLRQGGPEQYFGPGTRLTVT.